Below, 13 T cell receptor beta chains from the same sample are listed, as sequenced in a study of cytomegalovirus exposure and HLA in healthy donors (dated by TCRdb to about 2017). The library relied on the immunoSEQ multiplex PCR assay. For the multiplex PCR, a mixture combining 60 forward primers for TCR Vbeta segments and 13 reverse primers for TCR Jbeta segments was used. The clones in this table, taken by TCRdb from immuneACCESS, are in-frame only. Not every clone is retained; where verified, under half of the shortfall comes from an unresolved V gene, and the cause of the rest is unknown. This sample comprises some 180,000 clones, approximately 80% of them detected only once. The top ten clonotypes cover 1.8% of the sample. The sequenced material came from PBMCs. These receptors were collected from a woman aged 25 to 39 in good health and CMV-seronegative.

The chain employs TRBV7-2 and TRBJ1-6, with D tentatively TRBD1 (6 bases). This CDR3 has 15 amino acids. V was clipped by 5 bases and J by 9 bases, with 17 bases between them. The germline V gene encodes CDR1 SGHTA and CDR2 FQGNSA. The CDR3 DNA reads as TGTGCCAGCAGCGCCTACAGGGCGGACAGTTCACCCCTCCACTTT. Translating gives CASSAYRADSSPLHF.

The chain has TRBV15 and TRBJ2-7; 9 bases align to TRBD1. Germline-derived CDR1 and CDR2 are LNHNV and YYDKDF (reference sequence). The CDR3 sequence is 15 residues long. Trimming cost V 5 bases and J 5 bases; bases outside gene matches: 10. CDR3 residues: CATSHTGTGYHEQYF. The CDR3 DNA reads as TGTGCCACCAGCCACACCGGGACAGGGTACCACGAGCAGTACTTC.

This chain joins TRBV5-1 and TRBJ2-1, with 8 bases matching TRBD2. The J segment lost 8 bases and the V segment lost 4 bases, leaving 8 bases of the junction unmatched. CDR1 is SGHRS and CDR2 is YFSETQ in the germline V gene. CDR3 size: 14 residues. This CDR3 is CASSTRGGLHEQFF. CDR3 nucleotide sequence: TGCGCCAGCAGCACCCGGGGGGGCCTGCATGAGCAGTTCTTC.

The rearrangement joins TRBV28 to TRBJ2-7; TRBD1 matches 8 bases. The CDR3 runs to 18 residues. V lost 2 bases and J lost 1; bases outside the gene matches: 13. Germline-derived CDR1 and CDR2 are MDHEN and SYDVKM. The CDR3 spells CASSLRTGLSRISYEQYF. CDR3 DNA sequence: TGTGCCAGCAGTTTAAGGACAGGGCTCTCAAGGATTTCCTACGAGCAGTACTTC.

The sample holds a few counts of this clone. The V call is TRBV5-1, the J call TRBJ1-5; TRBD1 matches 7 bases. The CDR3 is 15 residues long. Per the germline V gene, CDR1 is SGHRS and CDR2 is YFSETQ. J lost 11 bases, V lost 4 bases, and 15 bases had no gene match. The CDR3 here is CASSLGGLPSQAQHF. The CDR3 coding sequence is TGCGCCAGCAGCCTAGGGGGCTTACCGTCCCAGGCCCAGCATTTT.

In its sample, this clone was seen a few times. The rearrangement uses TRBV2 and TRBJ2-5; possibly TRBD1 for D (5 bases). This CDR3 spans 15 amino acids. CDR1 is SNHLY, CDR2 FYNNEI, per germline. The ends were cut back, 6 bases at V and 5 bases at J, with 19 bases in the middle. In DNA form, the CDR3 reads TGTGCCAGCAGCGCACCCAGGACACGTGATGAGACCCAGTACTTC. This translates into CASSAPRTRDETQYF.

The genes are TRBV11-2 and TRBJ1-4; TRBD1 matches 7 bases. This CDR3 is 15 amino acids long. Germline V gene lookup returns CDR1 SGHAT and CDR2 FQNNGV. The V segment lost 6 bases and the J segment 3 bases; nucleotides outside the gene matches: 7. The CDR3 DNA sequence: TGTGCCAGCAGTACAGGGGCGGAGGCTAATGAAAAACTGTTTTTT. As protein: CASSTGAEANEKLFF.

Remarks on this clone: The same CDR3 also results from other DNA sequences found in this sample. This rearrangement joins TRBV7-9 to TRBJ1-1, with D perhaps matching TRBD1 (6 bases). This CDR3 comprises 13 residues. V lost 5 bases to trimming and J lost 1 base, with 8 bases between them. Germline CDR1 reads SEHNR; CDR2 reads FQNEAQ (reference sequence). The CDR3 reads CASSLGQNTEAFF. CDR3 sequence (DNA): TGTGCCAGCAGCCTGGGACAGAACACTGAAGCTTTCTTT. Using reference TRBV7-9 and TRBJ1-1 for the parts outside the CDR3, the full variable domain is DTGVSQNPRHKITKRGQNVTFRCDPISEHNRLYWYRQTLGQGPEFLTYFQNEAQLEKSRLLSDRFSAERPKGSFSTLEIQRTEQGDSAMYLCASSLGQNTEAFFGQGTRLTVV.

This clone was picked up a small number of times. The chain combines TRBV10-3 with TRBJ1-3; TRBD1 matches 9 bases. J lost 2 bases, V lost 5 bases, and 7 bases had no gene match. CDR1 is ENHRY, CDR2 SYGVKD, per germline. The CDR3 has 16 amino acids. CDR3 sequence (DNA): TGTGCCATCAGTAGGGACAGGGAGAGGCCTGGAAACACCATATATTTT. Amino acids: CAISRDRERPGNTIYF.

This clone turned up a few times. The chain uses TRBV11-2 and TRBJ2-7, with no clear D. Germline values: CDR1 SGHAT, CDR2 FQNNGV. V was shortened by 0 bases and J by 2 bases, with 8 bases between the two germline ends. The CDR3 loop spans 14 amino acids. The CDR3 sequence: CASSLDVSAYEQYF. CDR3 sequence (DNA): TGTGCCAGCAGCTTAGATGTTTCGGCCTACGAGCAGTACTTC.

This chain joins TRBV29-1 and TRBJ2-7; 11 bases agree with TRBD1. V gave up 7 bases and J gave up 7 bases; unmatched junction bases: 9. The V gene's germline CDR1 is SQVTM and CDR2 ANQGSEA. CDR3 length equals 13 residues. CDR3 residues: CSAVTGQGGEQYF. CDR3 bases: TGCAGCGCCGTAACGGGACAGGGGGGAGAGCAGTACTTC.

V is TRBV5-1 and J is TRBJ2-3, with D hard to call. Germline loops: CDR1 SGHRS, CDR2 YFSETQ. The CDR3 has 15 amino acids. Trimming shortened V by 3 bases and J by 5 bases, and 16 bases separated the two germline ends. CDR3: CASSSPSPAGDTQYF. CDR3 in DNA: TGCGCCAGCAGCTCGCCCTCCCCCGCAGGAGATACGCAGTATTTT.

The chain combines TRBV2 with TRBJ2-4; 9 nucleotides align to TRBD1. Germline CDR1 is SNHLY and CDR2 is FYNNEI. Trimming cost V 5 bases and J 6 bases; bases outside gene matches: 8. The CDR3 loop spans 15 amino acids. The CDR3 here is CASSPPGQGANIQYF. In DNA, the CDR3 is TGTGCCAGCAGTCCCCCGGGACAGGGAGCAAACATTCAGTACTTC.